Following are 31 T cell receptor beta chains from one sample sequenced in a study of cytomegalovirus exposure and HLA in healthy donors. PCR involved 60 Vbeta and 13 Jbeta primers. Assay: immunoSEQ multiplex PCR; the TCRdb copy retains only in-frame clones and omits some. Among fewer than 100,000 clones listed, approximately 7.7% were seen once. The sequenced sample was PBMCs. These receptors originate from a man aged 45-65 years in good health and CMV-seronegative.

This chain uses TRBV9 with TRBJ2-3, with 9 bases that match TRBD2. The junction had 11 bases not matched to a gene; V was cut back by 0 bases and J by 6 bases. Germline lookup yields CDR1 SGDLS and CDR2 YYNGEE. The CDR3 has 17 amino acids. The CDR3 bases are TGTGCCAGCAGCGTAGCACCGGGCGGGAGGGCCACGGATACGCAGTATTTT. Translated, it gives CASSVAPGGRATDTQYF. The variable domain in full, completed from reference TRBV9 and TRBJ2-3, reads DSGVTQTPKHLITATGQRVTLRCSPRSGDLSVYWYQQSLDQGLQFLIQYYNGEERAKGNILERFSAQQFPDLHSELNLSSLELGDSALYFCASSVAPGGRATDTQYFGPGTRLTVL.

This clone was seen a handful of times. This chain links TRBV7-9 with TRBJ2-2; 12 bases agree with TRBD1. Germline lookup yields CDR1 SEHNR and CDR2 FQNEAQ (reference sequence). This CDR3 region has 16 residues. V shed 5 bases, J shed 7 bases, and the junction held 8 bases outside the gene matches. CDR3 residues: CASSPPGQGAGGELFF. The CDR3 nucleotides read TGTGCCAGCAGCCCTCCGGGACAGGGGGCTGGCGGGGAGCTGTTTTTT.

V is TRBV6-5 and J is TRBJ1-4; no clear D gene. There are 16 residues in the CDR3. In germline, CDR1 is MNHEY, CDR2 SVGAGI. The germline V and J ends were trimmed by 0 bases and 1 base, with 9 bases remaining between them. As DNA, the CDR3 is TGTGCCAGCAGTTACTCCTCCGGCGGAACTAATGAAAAACTGTTTTTT. Protein sequence: CASSYSSGGTNEKLFF.

The chain couples TRBV27 to TRBJ2-7; the match to TRBD1 covers 9 bases. Germline CDR1 reads MNHEY; CDR2 reads SMNVEV (reference sequence). The CDR3 has 15 amino acids. Trimming took 6 bases from V and 6 from J; bases not matched to a gene: 12. The CDR3 nucleotides are TGTGCCAGCAGCCGGCAGGGACAGGGCATGGCCGAGCAGTACTTC. Amino acid sequence: CASSRQGQGMAEQYF.

This clone was observed a few times. V usage is TRBV7-3 and J usage is TRBJ2-3; a weak D match, TRBD2 (6 bases). The CDR3 length is 16 residues. Germline lookup yields CDR1 SGHTA and CDR2 FQGTGA. Trimming took off 4 bases at V and 0 bases at J, with 14 bases between the two ends. This CDR3 reads CASSSQPGTSTDTQYF. DNA for the CDR3: TGTGCCAGCAGCTCGCAACCCGGGACTAGCACAGATACGCAGTATTTT.

The V gene is TRBV11-1, the J gene TRBJ1-1, with D possibly being TRBD1 (5 bases). This CDR3 comprises 18 residues. V lost 2 bases to trimming and J lost 0 bases, with 19 bases between them. In germline, CDR1 is SGHAT, CDR2 FQDESV (reference sequence). The DNA of the CDR3 is TGTGCCAGCAGCTTACGGTATCCGGGGCCGGGGGTGAACACTGAAGCTTTCTTT. It translates to CASSLRYPGPGVNTEAFF. The full variable domain, rest sourced from reference TRBV11-1 and TRBJ1-1, is EAEVAQSPRYKITEKSQAVAFWCDPISGHATLYWYRQILGQGPELLVQFQDESVVDDSQLPKDRFSAERLKGVDSTLKIQPAELGDSAMYLCASSLRYPGPGVNTEAFFGQGTRLTVV.

Only a few counts were recorded for this clone. This chain uses TRBV20-1 with TRBJ2-2; D unresolved. The CDR3 has 11 amino acids. The germline V gene encodes CDR1 DFQATT and CDR2 SNEGSKA (reference sequence). The germline V and J ends were trimmed by 5 bases and 8 bases, with 9 bases remaining between them. Here the CDR3 reads CSARSTGELFF. CDR3 DNA sequence: TGCAGTGCTCGGTCCACTGGGGAGCTGTTTTTT.

The sample holds a few counts of this clone. V is TRBV18 and J is TRBJ2-6; 8 bases line up with TRBD1. This CDR3 contains 19 residues. Germline V lookup: CDR1 KGHSH, CDR2 LQKENI. Trimming took 2 bases from V and 1 from J; bases not matched to a gene: 10. The CDR3 sequence is CASSPFFAGGSSGANVLTF. CDR3 bases: TGTGCCAGCTCACCATTTTTCGCAGGGGGCTCGTCTGGGGCCAACGTCCTGACTTTC.

This clone was observed a few times. V usage is TRBV27 and J usage is TRBJ2-7, with D possibly matching TRBD2 (7 bases). The germline V gene has CDR1 MNHEY and CDR2 SMNVEV (reference sequence). The CDR3 is made up of 14 amino acids. Trimming cost V 6 bases and J 6 bases, with 18 bases left between them. The CDR3 DNA is TGTGCCAGCAGGGAGAGAGGGGGGGCGGCCGAGCAGTACTTC. Its translation: CASRERGGAAEQYF.

In its sample, this clone was seen a few times. CDR3 in DNA: TGTGCCAGCGATTTCGCCGGGGACTACACCTTC. This sequence encodes CASDFAGDYTF. The chain joins TRBV6-1 to TRBJ1-2; D is ambiguous. Germline V lookup: CDR1 MNHNS, CDR2 SASEGT. Trimming took off 8 bases at V and 10 bases at J, with 14 bases between the two ends. The CDR3 covers 11 residues.

CDR3 sequence reads: CASSEGTGIQPQHF. In DNA form, the CDR3 reads TGCGCCAGCAGTGAGGGGACAGGGATCCAGCCCCAGCATTTT. The chain is built from TRBV10-2 and TRBJ1-5; 9 nucleotides match TRBD1. Germline V gives CDR1 WSHSY, CDR2 SAAADI. The CDR3 totals 14 residues. After removal of 2 bases from V and 7 bases from J, the junction contained 3 bases not matched to a gene.

The chain joins TRBV19 to TRBJ1-2; tentative D call: TRBD1 (5 bases). The V end was cut by 5 bases, the J end by 1 base, with 20 bases between. CDR1 is LNHDA and CDR2 is SQIVND in the germline V gene (reference sequence). The CDR3 extends over 17 amino acids. This CDR3 reads CASSLEFSQVINYGYTF. The CDR3 DNA reads as TGTGCCAGTAGTCTCGAATTCTCACAGGTGATTAACTATGGCTACACCTTC.

Only a few counts were recorded for this clone. This sequence joins TRBV28 and TRBJ1-5; 7 bases fit TRBD1. Unmatched junction bases numbered 9, after V lost 8 bases and J lost 5 bases. Germline CDR1 is MDHEN and CDR2 is SYDVKM. The CDR3 loop spans 14 amino acids. The CDR3 here is CASRKQGRDQPQHF. The DNA of the CDR3 is TGTGCCAGCCGAAAACAGGGGCGAGATCAGCCCCAGCATTTT.

This clone turned up a few times. The CDR3 DNA reads as TGTGCCAGCAGCCAAGGGACAGCTTATGGCTACACCTTC. It yields the protein CASSQGTAYGYTF. J is TRBJ1-2 and V is TRBV7-9, with 7 bases matching TRBD1. Germline-derived CDR1 and CDR2 are SEHNR and FQNEAQ (reference sequence). The CDR3 spans 13 residues. With V trimmed by 5 bases and J by 5 bases, 5 bases remained unmatched.

This clone was recorded a few times. This chain joins TRBV28 and TRBJ2-2; a possible D gene is TRBD2 (6 bases). This CDR3 has 16 amino acids. Per the germline V gene, CDR1 is MDHEN and CDR2 is SYDVKM. V was cut by 6 bases and J by 7 bases, with 21 bases left in between. The CDR3 here is CASSSGGWARGGELFF. Here the CDR3 DNA reads TGTGCCAGCAGCTCCGGAGGGTGGGCTCGAGGCGGGGAGCTGTTTTTT.

This clone came up a few times. This chain joins TRBV27 and TRBJ2-1; perhaps TRBD1 as D (5 bases). V was pared by 6 bases and J by 0 bases, with 15 bases between. The V gene's germline CDR1 is MNHEY and CDR2 SMNVEV (reference sequence). This CDR3 has 16 residues. CDR3 sequence reads: CASSAAGFGSYNEQFF. The CDR3 DNA reads TGTGCCAGCAGCGCAGCAGGGTTCGGCTCCTACAATGAGCAGTTCTTC.

A few counts support this clone. The V call is TRBV5-1, the J call TRBJ2-1; 10 bases are shared with TRBD1. V dropped 3 bases and J dropped 6; count of bases not matched to a gene: 9. The CDR3 runs 16 residues. Looked up from germline, CDR1 is SGHRS and CDR2 is YFSETQ. The DNA of the CDR3 is TGCGCCAGCAGCTCCTTGAGACAGGGGGCAGGCAATGAGCAGTTCTTC. Its protein product is CASSSLRQGAGNEQFF. The whole variable domain, remainder taken from reference TRBV5-1 and TRBJ2-1, is KAGVTQTPRYLIKTRGQQVTLSCSPISGHRSVSWYQQTPGQGLQFLFEYFSETQRNKGNFPGRFSGRQFSNSRSEMNVSTLELGDSALYLCASSSLRQGAGNEQFFGPGTRLTVL.

This clone was detected a few times. The gene calls are TRBV29-1 and TRBJ2-3; no firm D call. V lost 3 bases and J lost 1, with 8 bases in between. Germline V gene sequence: CDR1 SQVTM, CDR2 ANQGSEA. This CDR3 region has 13 residues. The CDR3 spells CSVEVSGTDTQYF. In DNA form, the CDR3 reads TGCAGCGTTGAGGTTTCGGGCACAGATACGCAGTATTTT.

This clone has a handful of counts. J is TRBJ2-6 and V is TRBV2; 9 bases are shared with TRBD2. This CDR3 comprises 17 residues. V lost 5 bases to trimming and J lost 0 bases; unmatched junction nucleotides: 5. Germline V gene sequence: CDR1 SNHLY, CDR2 FYNNEI. As DNA, the CDR3 is TGTGCCAGCAGTTCGGGACTAGCCCGCTCTGGGGCCAACGTCCTGACTTTC. Translation: CASSSGLARSGANVLTF. Full variable domain (remainder filled in from reference TRBV2 and TRBJ2-6): EPEVTQTPSHQVTQMGQEVILRCVPISNHLYFYWYRQILGQKVEFLVSFYNNEISEKSEIFDDQFSVERPDGSNFTLKIRSTKLEDSAMYFCASSSGLARSGANVLTFGAGSRLTVL.

This clone came up a few times. The gene calls are TRBV5-1 and TRBJ2-7; 7 nucleotides agree with TRBD1. The J segment lost 3 bases and the V segment lost 3 bases, leaving 3 bases of the junction unmatched. Germline CDR1 and CDR2: SGHRS and YFSETQ. The CDR3 length is 13 residues. In DNA form, the CDR3 reads TGCGCCAGCAGCTACGGGACAGACTACGAGCAGTACTTC. Amino acids: CASSYGTDYEQYF.

The chain employs TRBV7-9 and TRBJ2-7, with 13 bases that match TRBD2. Germline CDR1 is SEHNR and CDR2 is FQNEAQ (reference sequence). This CDR3 region has 14 residues. V lost 4 bases and J lost 5; bases outside the gene matches: 2. CDR3 nucleotides: TGTGCCAGCAGCTCCGGACTAGCGGGGGACGAGCAGTACTTC. Protein sequence: CASSSGLAGDEQYF.

V gene TRBV7-2 combines with J gene TRBJ1-1, with D perhaps matching TRBD1 (5 bases). V lost 1 base to trimming and J lost 5 bases, with 8 bases between them. Germline loops: CDR1 SGHTA, CDR2 FQGNSA. This CDR3 is built from 13 residues. The CDR3 loop is CASSLEGWTEAFF. The CDR3 DNA follows: TGTGCCAGCAGCTTAGAGGGGTGGACTGAAGCTTTCTTT.

In the case of this clone: The same CDR3 also results from other DNA sequences found in this sample. In DNA form, the CDR3 reads TGCGCCAGCAGCCCAGGACAGGTCGGCTCCTACGAGCAGTACTTC. Encoded protein: CASSPGQVGSYEQYF. The V call is TRBV5-1, the J call TRBJ2-7; 7 nucleotides agree with TRBD1. The CDR3 covers 15 residues. The germline V gene encodes CDR1 SGHRS and CDR2 YFSETQ. V was clipped by 4 bases and J by 0 bases; unmatched bases: 7.

The chain links TRBV13 to TRBJ2-2, with 11 bases identical to TRBD2. The CDR3 covers 17 residues. Per the germline V gene, CDR1 is PRHDT and CDR2 is FYEKMQ (reference sequence). Trimming cost V 3 bases and J 7 bases; bases outside gene matches: 10. The CDR3 protein is CASSFLVAGGRDGELFF. Written as DNA, the CDR3 is TGTGCCAGCAGCTTCCTAGTAGCGGGGGGGCGCGACGGGGAGCTGTTTTTT.

This clone was recorded a few times. This chain joins TRBV15 and TRBJ1-2, with 10 bases matching TRBD1. With V trimmed by 4 bases and J by 7 bases, 18 bases remained unmatched. Germline V gene lookup returns CDR1 LNHNV and CDR2 YYDKDF (reference sequence). The CDR3 has 18 amino acids. CDR3 DNA: TGTGCCACCAGCACCTTAACCCTCAAAACGGGGACAGGGGTTGGCTACACCTTC. It codes for CATSTLTLKTGTGVGYTF.

This chain joins TRBV5-1 and TRBJ1-2; the match to TRBD1 covers 9 bases. This CDR3 has 14 amino acids. Germline V gene sequence: CDR1 SGHRS, CDR2 YFSETQ. V was clipped by 4 bases and J by 4 bases; unmatched bases: 5. The CDR3 coding sequence is TGCGCCAGCAGCCCCGGGACAGGGTCCTATGGCTACACCTTC. The encoded protein is CASSPGTGSYGYTF.

This clone was observed a handful of times. J is TRBJ2-7 and V is TRBV5-6, with a tentative D call TRBD1 (6 bases). Trimming removed 3 bases from V and 6 bases from J, with 19 bases in between. The CDR3 length is 15 residues. CDR1 is SGHDT and CDR2 is YYEEEE in the germline V gene. CDR3 sequence: CASSSTDSHPSEQYF. Here the CDR3 DNA reads TGTGCCAGCAGCTCAACGGACAGCCATCCCTCCGAGCAGTACTTC.

This clone was counted only a few times. The rearrangement joins TRBV7-9 to TRBJ2-3; 8 nucleotides match TRBD2. The CDR3 has 14 amino acids. V trimming: 4 bases; J trimming: 9 bases; junction bases outside the gene matches: 9. Germline CDR1 reads SEHNR; CDR2 reads FQNEAQ (reference sequence). CDR3 coding DNA: TGTGCCAGCAGCTACGGGAATAGCGGGACCACGCAGTATTTT. Its translation: CASSYGNSGTTQYF.

This chain connects TRBV29-1 to TRBJ2-7; D may be TRBD2 (6 bases). The germline V and J ends were trimmed by 4 bases and 3 bases, with 7 bases remaining between them. This CDR3 spans 11 amino acids. The germline V gene encodes CDR1 SQVTM and CDR2 ANQGSEA. The CDR3 DNA follows: TGCAGCGTTGGGGGAGGCTACGAGCAGTACTTC. Its translation: CSVGGGYEQYF.

A few counts support this clone. V gene TRBV4-1 combines with J gene TRBJ2-1; 12 nucleotides line up with TRBD2. V shed 1 base, J shed 9 bases, and the junction held 7 bases outside the gene matches. The length of the CDR3 is 16 residues. Per the germline V gene, CDR1 is MGHRA and CDR2 is YSYEKL. The CDR3 here is CASSQVETSGRSEQFF. The CDR3 nucleotides are TGCGCCAGCAGCCAAGTGGAGACTAGCGGGAGAAGTGAGCAGTTCTTC.

The chain has TRBV28 and TRBJ2-7, with D maybe TRBD1 (8 bases). This CDR3 comprises 14 residues. Germline CDR1 MDHEN, CDR2 SYDVKM. V shed 2 bases and J shed 12 bases, with 20 bases lying between them. This CDR3 reads CASSLTNRGGLLYF. DNA for the CDR3: TGTGCCAGCAGTTTAACGAACAGGGGGGGCCTTCTGTACTTC.